Each of the 2 T cell receptor beta chains below was sequenced from the same sample in a study of blood T cell repertoires in COVID-19. Sequencing was performed with immunoSEQ multiplex PCR; in TCRdb, only in-frame clones are kept and a portion is missing. Seen here are over 250,000 clones, approximately 78% observed once, and the top ten hold roughly 4.7%. Sequenced material: PBMCs or T cells enriched from blood (not recorded which). Source of these receptors: a man in his forties or fifties who had been exposed to COVID-19.

V usage is TRBV27 and J usage is TRBJ1-5; D is unclear. This CDR3 spans 13 amino acids. The germline gives CDR1 MNHEY, CDR2 SMNVEV (reference sequence). The V end lost 3 bases, the J end lost 3 bases, and 6 bases lay between the germline ends. The CDR3 DNA reads TGTGCCAGCAGTTTGCAGTACAATCAGCCCCAGCATTTT. As protein: CASSLQYNQPQHF.

This clone was counted once. The genes are TRBV25-1 and TRBJ2-1; 7 nucleotides align to TRBD1. The CDR3 is 18 residues long. The trim removed 3 bases at V and 9 bases at J, leaving 20 bases unmatched. CDR1 and CDR2 (germline): MGHDK, SYGVNS. CDR3 sequence reads: CASSDTYIQRQGHSEQFF. In DNA form, the CDR3 reads TGTGCCAGCAGTGACACCTACATTCAGAGACAGGGTCATAGTGAGCAGTTCTTC. Combining the CDR3 with reference TRBV25-1 and TRBJ2-1 gives the whole variable domain EADIYQTPRYLVIGTGKKITLECSQTMGHDKMYWYQQDPGMELHLIHYSYGVNSTEKGDLSSESTVSRIRTEHFPLTLESARPSHTSQYLCASSDTYIQRQGHSEQFFGPGTRLTVL.